A selection of T cell receptor beta chains follows, all from one sample in a study of control samples from healthy donors and cancer patients. The data were produced by immunoSEQ multiplex PCR, yet TCRdb's version contains in-frame clones alone and is incomplete. The data show about 45,000 clones, more than 65% seen once. Material: formalin-fixed, paraffin-embedded tissue. The receptors here all came from a male donor with melanoma. CDR3s include the opening cysteine and the closing phenylalanine or tryptophan. Each record gives: V gene, J gene, CDR3 protein.

TRBV28	TRBJ2-7	CASSSRLALYEQYF
TRBV5-1	TRBJ1-6	CASSSQGSSNSPLHF
TRBV27	TRBJ1-2	CASSYAQQGGYTF
TRBV18	TRBJ2-1	CASSPPFSRDSYNEQFF
TRBV11-2	TRBJ2-2	CASTRGLSDTGELFF
TRBV2	TRBJ2-1	CASRGQYNEQFF
TRBV29-1	TRBJ2-7	CSARGGTSGSSYEQYF
TRBV7-9	TRBJ2-1	CAGWTEGVAEQFF
TRBV11-2	TRBJ1-4	CASSSAVEVGEKLFF
TRBV18	TRBJ2-7	CASSGLGQGGNEQYF
TRBV9	TRBJ1-3	CASSVQGAGNTIYF
TRBV28	TRBJ2-3	CASSFQGDTQYF
TRBV10-3	TRBJ1-5	CATGAAGGSNQPQHF
TRBV18	TRBJ2-1	CASSPKGRGNEQFF
TRBV30	TRBJ2-7	CAWERSYEQYF
TRBV18	TRBJ2-7	CASSPGTGKELYEQYF